This section outlines one T cell receptor beta chain sequence together with its context. Its antigen is still unknown. The CDR3 runs to 16 residues. V lost 7 bases, J lost 1 base, and 19 bases lay in between. The data originate from a study of T cells in Graves' hyperthyroidism and ophthalmopathy. Study-wide points: Blood shared most expanded thyroid clonotypes above 0.001. Stable hyperthyroidism and ophthalmopathy were separated using 13 V-J signatures.

Authors of the study amplified TCR beta CDR3 regions from RNA transcripts. With the HTBI primer set, the TCR CDR3 went through a first round of RT-PCR. TCRdb passed the multiplex PCR reads through MiXCR, listing each CDR3 protein once. Found here are around 350,000 distinct CDR3 sequences, 25% of them singletons; the top ten hold roughly 80%. Sequencing used blood. This clonotype originated in a man in his fifties with Graves' hyperthyroidism. The genes are TRBV12-3 or TRBV12-4 and TRBJ1-1, with D maybe TRBD1 (5 bases). This CDR3 is CASTHSSPGTNTEAFF. The CDR3 DNA is TGTGCCAGCACCCATTCGAGTCCCGGGACGAACACTGAAGCTTTCTTT.